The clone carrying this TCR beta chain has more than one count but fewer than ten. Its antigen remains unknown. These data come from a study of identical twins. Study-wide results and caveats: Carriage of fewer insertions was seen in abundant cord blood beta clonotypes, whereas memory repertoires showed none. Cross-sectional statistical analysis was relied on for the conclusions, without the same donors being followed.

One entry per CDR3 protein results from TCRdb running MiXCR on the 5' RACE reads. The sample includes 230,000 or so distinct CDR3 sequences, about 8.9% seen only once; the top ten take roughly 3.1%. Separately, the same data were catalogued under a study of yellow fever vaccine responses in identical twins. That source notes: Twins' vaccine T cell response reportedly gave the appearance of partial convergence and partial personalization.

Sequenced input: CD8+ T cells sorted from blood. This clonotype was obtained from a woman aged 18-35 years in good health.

CDR3 DNA: TGTGCCAGCAGTTACTCGAGTCTGCCGGAAGAGACCCAGTACTTC. Encoded protein: CASSYSSLPEETQYF. The chain employs TRBV6-5 and TRBJ2-5; D not resolved. This CDR3 spans 15 amino acids. Trimming pared 0 bases from V and 3 bases from J, leaving 11 bases between. Germline values: CDR1 MNHEY, CDR2 SVGAGI.